This is a list of T cell receptor beta chains from one sample in a study of cytomegalovirus exposure and HLA in healthy donors. Here immunoSEQ multiplex PCR was the method, and the copy in TCRdb shows in-frame clones only, minus some. This table has approximately 100,000 clones, under 85% appearing once. Source material: PBMCs. The source is a woman between 40 and 50 years old in good health and CMV-seropositive. Each CDR3 is given with its conserved first and last residue. Fields, in order: D gene, clone size, J gene, V gene, CDR3 protein, CDR3 DNA. D genes are given only for firm matches. Rows give clone size only sometimes, using once, few, many, or a class for an expanded clone.

. | . | TRBJ2-6 | TRBV7-9 | CASSLVGGLGANVLTF | TGTGCCAGCAGCTTAGTGGGGGGGCTTGGGGCCAACGTCCTGACTTTC
TRBD2 | . | TRBJ2-7 | TRBV29-1 | CSVEAGTSGRGEQYF | TGCAGCGTTGAAGCCGGGACTAGCGGGAGAGGAGAGCAGTACTTC
. | . | TRBJ1-1 | TRBV10-3 | CAISRDTMNTEAFF | TGTGCCATCAGTCGGGACACCATGAACACTGAAGCTTTCTTT
TRBD2 | . | TRBJ2-3 | TRBV7-3 | CASSLLAGSTDTQYF | TGTGCCAGCAGCTTACTAGCGGGGAGCACAGATACGCAGTATTTT
TRBD2 | . | TRBJ2-1 | TRBV7-3 | CASSLLPGAGGNEQFF | TGTGCCAGCAGCTTATTGCCGGGAGCGGGGGGGAATGAGCAGTTCTTC
. | . | TRBJ1-1 | TRBV19 | CASSITLDTEAFF | TGTGCCAGTAGTATTACATTGGACACTGAAGCTTTCTTT
. | . | TRBJ1-1 | TRBV19 | CASSFRGEPEAFF | TGTGCCAGTAGCTTCCGGGGTGAACCTGAAGCTTTCTTT
. | once | TRBJ2-4 | TRBV2 | CASTGMVGNIQYF | TGTGCCAGCACCGGGATGGTAGGAAACATTCAGTACTTC
. | . | TRBJ2-5 | TRBV7-9 | CASSLAGPQETQYF | TGTGCCAGCAGCTTAGCGGGGCCCCAAGAGACCCAGTACTTC
. | . | TRBJ2-1 | TRBV9 | CASSVWANNEQFF | TGTGCCAGCAGCGTATGGGCCAACAATGAGCAGTTCTTC
TRBD2 | . | TRBJ2-5 | TRBV5-1 | CASSLSSGSNQETQYF | TGCGCCAGCAGCTTGTCCAGCGGGAGCAATCAAGAGACCCAGTACTTC
TRBD1 | . | TRBJ1-1 | TRBV27 | CASSAGQGDTEAFF | TGTGCCAGCAGTGCGGGACAGGGAGACACTGAAGCTTTCTTT
. | . | TRBJ2-1 | TRBV11-2 | CASSRVVEQFF | TGTGCCAGCAGCCGAGTTGTTGAGCAGTTCTTC
. | . | TRBJ2-2 | TRBV7-9 | CASNLRRGRDTGELFF | TGTGCCAGCAACCTGAGGAGGGGGCGAGACACCGGGGAGCTGTTTTTT
. | few | TRBJ1-5 | TRBV6-1 | CASSEAGGGNQPQHF | TGTGCCAGCAGTGAAGCAGGAGGGGGCAATCAGCCCCAGCATTTT
. | . | TRBJ1-1 | TRBV28 | CASNIIGTPGEAFF | TGTGCCAGCAACATTATCGGGACTCCGGGAGAAGCTTTCTTT
TRBD2 | . | TRBJ2-7 | TRBV19 | CASSMSGAYEQYF | TGTGCCAGTAGTATGAGCGGGGCCTACGAGCAGTACTTC
TRBD1 | . | TRBJ2-7 | TRBV28 | CATSGPGTGVTYEQYF | TGTGCCACCTCGGGGCCGGGGACAGGGGTCACCTACGAGCAGTACTTC
. | . | TRBJ2-3 | TRBV19 | CASSITVETDTQYF | TGTGCCAGTAGTATCACAGTTGAAACAGATACGCAGTATTTT
. | . | TRBJ2-7 | TRBV5-4 | CASSSRGSYEQYF | TGTGCCAGCAGCTCCCGGGGGTCCTACGAGCAGTACTTC
TRBD2 | . | TRBJ2-2 | TRBV10-1 | CASSEFASGNTGELFF | TGCGCCAGCAGTGAGTTTGCTAGCGGGAACACCGGGGAGCTGTTTTTT
. | . | TRBJ2-3 | TRBV27 | CASRTSQADTQYF | TGTGCCAGCCGAACTAGTCAGGCAGATACGCAGTATTTT
. | . | TRBJ1-6 | TRBV6-5 | CASSLQHNSPLHF | TGTGCCAGCAGTTTACAGCATAATTCACCCCTCCACTTT
TRBD1 | . | TRBJ1-4 | TRBV4-1 | CASSRRTGSEKLFF | TGCGCCAGCAGCCGCAGGACAGGGAGTGAAAAACTGTTTTTT
TRBD2 | . | TRBJ2-3 | TRBV5-5 | CASSSLLAGGKDTQYF | TGTGCCAGCAGCTCTTTACTAGCGGGAGGCAAAGATACGCAGTATTTT
. | once | TRBJ1-5 | TRBV6-1 | CASSQALAGAQHF | TGTGCCAGCAGTCAAGCACTAGCGGGAGCACAGCATTTT
. | . | TRBJ1-2 | TRBV15 | CATSRNPLWSYGYTF | TGTGCCACCAGCAGGAACCCCCTTTGGAGCTATGGCTACACCTTC
TRBD2 | . | TRBJ2-3 | TRBV28 | CASSSTSGRAVGTDTQYF | TGTGCCAGCAGTTCGACTAGCGGGAGGGCCGTAGGGACAGATACGCAGTATTTT
. | . | TRBJ2-1 | TRBV2 | CASGGDGNEQFF | TGTGCCAGCGGCGGGGATGGCAATGAGCAGTTCTTC